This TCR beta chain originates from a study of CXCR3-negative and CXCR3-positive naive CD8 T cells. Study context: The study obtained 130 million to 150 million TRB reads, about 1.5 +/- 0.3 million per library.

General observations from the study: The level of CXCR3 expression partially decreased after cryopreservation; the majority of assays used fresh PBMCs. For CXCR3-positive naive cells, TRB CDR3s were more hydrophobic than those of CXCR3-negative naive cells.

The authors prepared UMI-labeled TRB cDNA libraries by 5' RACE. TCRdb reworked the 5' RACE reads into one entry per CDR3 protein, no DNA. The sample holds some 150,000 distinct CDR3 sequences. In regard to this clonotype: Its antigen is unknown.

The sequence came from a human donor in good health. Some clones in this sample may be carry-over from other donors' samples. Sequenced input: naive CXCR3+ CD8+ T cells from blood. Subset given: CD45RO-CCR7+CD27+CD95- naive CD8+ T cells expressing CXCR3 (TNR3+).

The CDR3: CASSHPSDTQYF. The chain carries TRBV19 and TRBJ2-3. The CDR3 length is 12 residues. In germline, CDR1 is LNHDA, CDR2 SQIVND (reference sequence).